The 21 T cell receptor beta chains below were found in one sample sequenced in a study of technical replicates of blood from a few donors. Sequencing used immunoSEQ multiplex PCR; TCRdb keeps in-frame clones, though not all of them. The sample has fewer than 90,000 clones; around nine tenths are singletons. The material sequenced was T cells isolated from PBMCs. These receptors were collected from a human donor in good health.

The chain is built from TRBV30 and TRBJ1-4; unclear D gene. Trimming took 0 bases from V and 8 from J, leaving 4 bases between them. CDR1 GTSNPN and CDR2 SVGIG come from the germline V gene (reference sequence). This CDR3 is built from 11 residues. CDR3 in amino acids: CAWSVQEKLFF. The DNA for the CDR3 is TGTGCCTGGAGTGTCCAGGAAAAACTGTTTTTT.

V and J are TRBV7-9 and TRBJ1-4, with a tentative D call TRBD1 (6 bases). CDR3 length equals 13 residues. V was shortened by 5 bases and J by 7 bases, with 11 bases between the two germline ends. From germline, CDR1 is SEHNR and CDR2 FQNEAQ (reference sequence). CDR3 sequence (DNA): TGTGCCAGCAGCCAACAGGGTTCTGAAAAACTGTTTTTT. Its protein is CASSQQGSEKLFF.

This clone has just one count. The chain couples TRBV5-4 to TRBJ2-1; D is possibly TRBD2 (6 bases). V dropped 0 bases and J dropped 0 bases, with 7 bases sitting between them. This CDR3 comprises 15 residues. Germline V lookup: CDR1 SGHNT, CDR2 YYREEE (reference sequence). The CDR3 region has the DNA TGTGCCAGCAGCTTGGACGGGAGCTCCTACAATGAGCAGTTCTTC. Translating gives CASSLDGSSYNEQFF.

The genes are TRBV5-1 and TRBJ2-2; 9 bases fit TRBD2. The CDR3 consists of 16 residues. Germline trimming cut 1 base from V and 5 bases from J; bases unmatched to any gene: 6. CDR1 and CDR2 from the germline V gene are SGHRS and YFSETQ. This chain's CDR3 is CASSLLAGARTGELFF. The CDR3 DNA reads TGCGCCAGCAGCTTGTTAGCGGGAGCTCGTACCGGGGAGCTGTTTTTT.

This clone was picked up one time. The CDR3 DNA follows: TGTGCCAGCAGCACCGACAGGGGAAGCACCGGGGAGCTGTTTTTT. Protein sequence: CASSTDRGSTGELFF. The chain joins TRBV7-3 to TRBJ2-2; TRBD1 aligns across 8 bases. CDR1 and CDR2 from the germline V gene are SGHTA and FQGTGA. Trimming cost V 5 bases and J 4 bases; bases outside gene matches: 6. This CDR3 is built from 15 residues.

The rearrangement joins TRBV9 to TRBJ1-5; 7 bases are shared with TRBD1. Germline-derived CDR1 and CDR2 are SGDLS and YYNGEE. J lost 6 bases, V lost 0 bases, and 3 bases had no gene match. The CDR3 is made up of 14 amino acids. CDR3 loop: CASSVEGGFQPQHF. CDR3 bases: TGTGCCAGCAGCGTAGAAGGGGGCTTTCAGCCCCAGCATTTT. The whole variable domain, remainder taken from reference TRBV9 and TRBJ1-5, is DSGVTQTPKHLITATGQRVTLRCSPRSGDLSVYWYQQSLDQGLQFLIQYYNGEERAKGNILERFSAQQFPDLHSELNLSSLELGDSALYFCASSVEGGFQPQHFGDGTRLSIL.

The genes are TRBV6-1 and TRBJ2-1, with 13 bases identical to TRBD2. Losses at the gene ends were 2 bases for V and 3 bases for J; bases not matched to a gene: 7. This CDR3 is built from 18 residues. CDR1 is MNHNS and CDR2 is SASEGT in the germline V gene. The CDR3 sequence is CASSEMIGTSGNYNEQFF. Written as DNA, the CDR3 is TGTGCCAGCAGTGAAATGATAGGGACTAGCGGGAACTACAATGAGCAGTTCTTC.

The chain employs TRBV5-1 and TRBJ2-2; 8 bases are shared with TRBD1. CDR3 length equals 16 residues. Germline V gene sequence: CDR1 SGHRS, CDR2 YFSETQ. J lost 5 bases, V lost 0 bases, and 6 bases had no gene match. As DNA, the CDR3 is TGCGCCAGCAGCTTGGCGGCAGGGGGCGGAACCGGGGAGCTGTTTTTT. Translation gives CASSLAAGGGTGELFF.

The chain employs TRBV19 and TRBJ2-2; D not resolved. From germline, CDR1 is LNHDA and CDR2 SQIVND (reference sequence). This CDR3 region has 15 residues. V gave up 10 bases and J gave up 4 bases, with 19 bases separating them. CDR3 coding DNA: TGTGCCACCGCGCAGGATACAGAAAGCACCGGGGAGCTGTTTTTT. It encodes CATAQDTESTGELFF.

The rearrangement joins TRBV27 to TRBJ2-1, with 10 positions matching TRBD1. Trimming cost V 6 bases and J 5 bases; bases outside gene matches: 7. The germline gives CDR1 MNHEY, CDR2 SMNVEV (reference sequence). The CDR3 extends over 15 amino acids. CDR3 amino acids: CASREIGQGDNEQFF. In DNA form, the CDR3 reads TGTGCCAGCAGAGAAATAGGACAGGGGGACAATGAGCAGTTCTTC.

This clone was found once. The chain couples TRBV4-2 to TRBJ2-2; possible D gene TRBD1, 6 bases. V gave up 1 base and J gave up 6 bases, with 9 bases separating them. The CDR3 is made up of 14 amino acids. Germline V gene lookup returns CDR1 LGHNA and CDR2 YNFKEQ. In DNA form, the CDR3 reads TGTGCCAGCAGCCAAGTAGCAGGGGCCGGGGAGCTGTTTTTT. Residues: CASSQVAGAGELFF.

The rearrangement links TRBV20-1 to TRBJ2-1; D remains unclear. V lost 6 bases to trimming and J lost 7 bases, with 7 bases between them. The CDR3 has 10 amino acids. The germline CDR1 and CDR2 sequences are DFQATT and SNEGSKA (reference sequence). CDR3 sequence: CSAQRNEQFF. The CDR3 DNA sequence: TGCAGTGCCCAGCGAAATGAGCAGTTCTTC.

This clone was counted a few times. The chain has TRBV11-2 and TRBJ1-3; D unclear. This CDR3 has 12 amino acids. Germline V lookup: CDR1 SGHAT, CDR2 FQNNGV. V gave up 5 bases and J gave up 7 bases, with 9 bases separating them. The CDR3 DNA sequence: TGTGCCAGCAGCCCCCAGCGCAACACCATATATTTT. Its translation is CASSPQRNTIYF.

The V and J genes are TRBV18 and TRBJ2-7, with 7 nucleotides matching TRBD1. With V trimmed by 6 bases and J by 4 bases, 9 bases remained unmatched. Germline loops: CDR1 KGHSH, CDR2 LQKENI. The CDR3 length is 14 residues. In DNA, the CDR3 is TGTGCCAGCTCCCGGACAGGAGTTCAATACGAGCAGTACTTC. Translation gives CASSRTGVQYEQYF.

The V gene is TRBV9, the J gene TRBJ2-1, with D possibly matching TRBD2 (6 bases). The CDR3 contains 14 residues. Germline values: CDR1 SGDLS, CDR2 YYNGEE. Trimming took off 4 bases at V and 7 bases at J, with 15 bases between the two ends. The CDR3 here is CASSKWRGENEQFF. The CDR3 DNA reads TGTGCCAGCAGCAAGTGGCGGGGAGAGAATGAGCAGTTCTTC.

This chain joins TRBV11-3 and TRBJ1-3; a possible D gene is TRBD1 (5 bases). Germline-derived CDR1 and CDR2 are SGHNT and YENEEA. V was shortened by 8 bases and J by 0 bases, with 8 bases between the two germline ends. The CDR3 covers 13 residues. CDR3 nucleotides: TGTGCCAGCGAAAGGGGCTCTGGAAACACCATATATTTT. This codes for CASERGSGNTIYF.

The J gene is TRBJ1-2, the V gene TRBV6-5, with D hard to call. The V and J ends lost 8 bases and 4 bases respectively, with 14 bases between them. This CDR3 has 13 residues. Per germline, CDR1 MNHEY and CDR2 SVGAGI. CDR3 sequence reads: CASRSPGIYGYTF. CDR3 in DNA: TGTGCCAGCCGGAGTCCGGGTATCTATGGCTACACCTTC.

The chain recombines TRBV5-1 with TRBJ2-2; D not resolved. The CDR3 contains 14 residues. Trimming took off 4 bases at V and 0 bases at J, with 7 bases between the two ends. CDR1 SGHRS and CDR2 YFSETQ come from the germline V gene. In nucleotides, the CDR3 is TGCGCCAGCAGCCCAACATCGAACACCGGGGAGCTGTTTTTT. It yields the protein CASSPTSNTGELFF.

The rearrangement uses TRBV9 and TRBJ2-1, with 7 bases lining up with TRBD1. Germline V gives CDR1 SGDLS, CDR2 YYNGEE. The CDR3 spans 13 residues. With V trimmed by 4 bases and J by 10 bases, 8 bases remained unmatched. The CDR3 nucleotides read TGTGCCAGCAGCCCCCGACAGGGCCCGGAGCAGTTCTTC. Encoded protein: CASSPRQGPEQFF.

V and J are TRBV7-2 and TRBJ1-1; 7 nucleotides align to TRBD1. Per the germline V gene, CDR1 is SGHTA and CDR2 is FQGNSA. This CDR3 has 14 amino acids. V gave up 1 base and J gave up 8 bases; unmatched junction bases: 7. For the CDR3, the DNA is TGTGCCAGCAGCTTAGACAGGGGCTCAAACGAAGCTTTCTTT. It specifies CASSLDRGSNEAFF.

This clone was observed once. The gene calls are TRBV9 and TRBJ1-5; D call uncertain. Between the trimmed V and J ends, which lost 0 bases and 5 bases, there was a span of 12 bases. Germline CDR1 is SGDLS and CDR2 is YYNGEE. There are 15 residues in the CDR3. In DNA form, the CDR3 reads TGTGCCAGCAGCGTAGCCATTTCCCAGGATCAGCCCCAGCATTTT. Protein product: CASSVAISQDQPQHF.